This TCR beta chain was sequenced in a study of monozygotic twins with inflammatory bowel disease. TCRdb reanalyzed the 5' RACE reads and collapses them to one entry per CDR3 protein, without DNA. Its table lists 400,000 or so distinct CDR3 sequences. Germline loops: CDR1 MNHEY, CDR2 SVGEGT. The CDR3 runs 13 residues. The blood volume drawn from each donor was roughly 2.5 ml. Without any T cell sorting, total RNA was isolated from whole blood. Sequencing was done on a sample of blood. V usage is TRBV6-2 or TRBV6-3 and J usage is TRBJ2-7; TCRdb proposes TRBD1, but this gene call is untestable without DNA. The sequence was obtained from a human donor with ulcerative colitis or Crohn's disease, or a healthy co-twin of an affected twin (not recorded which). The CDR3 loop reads CASSPPLYGEQYF.